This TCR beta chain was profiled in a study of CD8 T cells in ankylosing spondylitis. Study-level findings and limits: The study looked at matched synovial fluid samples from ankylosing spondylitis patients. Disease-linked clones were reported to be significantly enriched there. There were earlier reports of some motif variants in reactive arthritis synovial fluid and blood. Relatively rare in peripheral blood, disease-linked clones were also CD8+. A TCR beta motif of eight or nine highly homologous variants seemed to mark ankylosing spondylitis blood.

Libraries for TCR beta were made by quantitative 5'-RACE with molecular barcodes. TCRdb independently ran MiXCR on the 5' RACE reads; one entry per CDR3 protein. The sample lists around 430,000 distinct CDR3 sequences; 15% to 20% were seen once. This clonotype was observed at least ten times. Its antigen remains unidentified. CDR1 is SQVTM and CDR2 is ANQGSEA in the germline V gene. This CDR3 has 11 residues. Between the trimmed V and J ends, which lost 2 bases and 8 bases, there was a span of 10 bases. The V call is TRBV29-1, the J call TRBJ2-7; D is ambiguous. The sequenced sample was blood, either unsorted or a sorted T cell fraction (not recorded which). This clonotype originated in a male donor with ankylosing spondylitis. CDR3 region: CSVELSGQQYF. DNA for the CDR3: TGCAGCGTTGAATTGAGTGGACAGCAGTACTTC.